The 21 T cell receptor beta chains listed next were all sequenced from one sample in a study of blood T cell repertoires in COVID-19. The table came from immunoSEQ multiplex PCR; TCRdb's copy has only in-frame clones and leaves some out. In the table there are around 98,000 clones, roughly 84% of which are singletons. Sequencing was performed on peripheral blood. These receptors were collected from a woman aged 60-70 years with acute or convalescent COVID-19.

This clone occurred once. The DNA for the CDR3 is TGTGCCAGCAGCGTATCCGACAGAGCCTATGGCTACACCTTC. This codes for CASSVSDRAYGYTF. This rearrangement joins TRBV9 to TRBJ1-2, with D possibly TRBD1 on 5 matching bases. Germline loops: CDR1 SGDLS, CDR2 YYNGEE. Deletions cut 1 base from V and 4 bases from J, with 11 bases between. The CDR3 contains 14 residues. Using reference TRBV9 and TRBJ1-2 for the parts outside the CDR3, the full variable domain is DSGVTQTPKHLITATGQRVTLRCSPRSGDLSVYWYQQSLDQGLQFLIQYYNGEERAKGNILERFSAQQFPDLHSELNLSSLELGDSALYFCASSVSDRAYGYTFGSGTRLTVV.

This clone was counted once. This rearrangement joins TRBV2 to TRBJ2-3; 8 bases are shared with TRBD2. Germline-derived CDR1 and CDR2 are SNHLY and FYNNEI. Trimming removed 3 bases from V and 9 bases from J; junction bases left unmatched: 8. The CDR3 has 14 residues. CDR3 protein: CASSDFSGVGTQYF. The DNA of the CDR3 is TGTGCCAGCAGTGATTTTAGCGGGGTGGGGACGCAGTATTTT.

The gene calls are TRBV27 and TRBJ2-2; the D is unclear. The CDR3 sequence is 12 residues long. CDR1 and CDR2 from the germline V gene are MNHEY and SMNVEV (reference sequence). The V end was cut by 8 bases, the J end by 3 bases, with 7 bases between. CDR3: CASRLYTGELFF. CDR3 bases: TGTGCCAGCCGACTTTACACCGGGGAGCTGTTTTTT.

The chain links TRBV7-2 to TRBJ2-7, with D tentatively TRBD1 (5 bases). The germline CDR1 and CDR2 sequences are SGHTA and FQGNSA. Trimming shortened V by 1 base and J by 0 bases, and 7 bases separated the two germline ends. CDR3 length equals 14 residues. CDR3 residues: CASSLVDSSYEQYF. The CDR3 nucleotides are TGTGCCAGCAGCTTAGTTGACAGCTCCTACGAGCAGTACTTC.

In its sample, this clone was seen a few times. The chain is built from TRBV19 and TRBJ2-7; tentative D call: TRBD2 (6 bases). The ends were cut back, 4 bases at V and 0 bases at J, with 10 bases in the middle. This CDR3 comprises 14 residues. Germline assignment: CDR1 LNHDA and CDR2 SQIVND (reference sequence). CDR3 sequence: CASSNGLHSYEQYF. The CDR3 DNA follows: TGTGCCAGTAGTAATGGACTACACTCCTACGAGCAGTACTTC.

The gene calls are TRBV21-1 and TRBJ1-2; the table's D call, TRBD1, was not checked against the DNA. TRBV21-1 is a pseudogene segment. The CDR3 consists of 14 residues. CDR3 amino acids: CASSEDRGMPGYTF. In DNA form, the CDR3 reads TGTGCCAGCAGCGAGGACAGGGGGATGCCCGGCTACACCTTC.

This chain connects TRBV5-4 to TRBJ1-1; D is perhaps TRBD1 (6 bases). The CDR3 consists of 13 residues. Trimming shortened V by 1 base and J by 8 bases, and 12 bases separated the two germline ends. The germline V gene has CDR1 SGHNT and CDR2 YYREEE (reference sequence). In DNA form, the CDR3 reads TGTGCCAGCAGCTTGATTGGTGACAGGGAAGCTTTCTTT. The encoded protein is CASSLIGDREAFF.

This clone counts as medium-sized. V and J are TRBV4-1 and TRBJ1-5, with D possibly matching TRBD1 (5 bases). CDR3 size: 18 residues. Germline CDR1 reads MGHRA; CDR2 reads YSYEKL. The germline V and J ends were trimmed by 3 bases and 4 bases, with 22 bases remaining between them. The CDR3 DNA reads TGCGCCAGCAGCCACCAAACATTTAGCGGGGGGATTAATCAGCCCCAGCATTTT. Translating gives CASSHQTFSGGINQPQHF.

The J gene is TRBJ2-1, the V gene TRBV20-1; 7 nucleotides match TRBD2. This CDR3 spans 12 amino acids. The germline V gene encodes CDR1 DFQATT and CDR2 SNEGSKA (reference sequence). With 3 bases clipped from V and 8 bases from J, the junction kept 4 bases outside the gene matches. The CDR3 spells CSASSTSHEQFF. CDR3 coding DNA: TGCAGTGCTAGTTCGACTAGCCATGAGCAGTTCTTC.

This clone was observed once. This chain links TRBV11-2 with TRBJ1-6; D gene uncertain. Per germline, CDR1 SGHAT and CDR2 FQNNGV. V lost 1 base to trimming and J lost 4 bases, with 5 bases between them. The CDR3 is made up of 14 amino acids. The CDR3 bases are TGTGCCAGCAGCTTAGGGGCGTATAATTCACCCCTCCACTTT. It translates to CASSLGAYNSPLHF. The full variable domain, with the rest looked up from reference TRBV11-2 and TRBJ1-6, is EAGVAQSPRYKIIEKRQSVAFWCNPISGHATLYWYQQILGQGPKLLIQFQNNGVVDDSQLPKDRFSAERLKGVDSTLKIQPAKLEDSAVYLCASSLGAYNSPLHFGNGTRLTVT.

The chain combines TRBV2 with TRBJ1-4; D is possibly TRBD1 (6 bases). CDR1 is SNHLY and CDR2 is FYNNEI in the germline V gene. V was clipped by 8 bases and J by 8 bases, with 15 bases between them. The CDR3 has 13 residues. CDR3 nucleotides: TGTGCCAGCGAAGGGGGTGGGCGGGAAAAACTGTTTTTT. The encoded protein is CASEGGGREKLFF.

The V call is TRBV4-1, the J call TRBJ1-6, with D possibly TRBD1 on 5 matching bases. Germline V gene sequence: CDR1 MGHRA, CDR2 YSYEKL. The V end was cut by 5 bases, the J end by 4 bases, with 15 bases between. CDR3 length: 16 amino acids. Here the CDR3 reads CASSSRVRQYNSPLHF. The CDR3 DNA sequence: TGCGCCAGCAGCTCCCGTGTCAGACAGTATAATTCACCCCTCCACTTT.

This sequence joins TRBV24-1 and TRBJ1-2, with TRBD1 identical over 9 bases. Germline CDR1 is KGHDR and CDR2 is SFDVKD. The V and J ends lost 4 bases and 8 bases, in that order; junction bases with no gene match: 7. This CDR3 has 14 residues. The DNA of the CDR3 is TGTGCCACCAGTGAACCGGGACAGGGTCGCGGCTACACCTTC. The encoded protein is CATSEPGQGRGYTF.

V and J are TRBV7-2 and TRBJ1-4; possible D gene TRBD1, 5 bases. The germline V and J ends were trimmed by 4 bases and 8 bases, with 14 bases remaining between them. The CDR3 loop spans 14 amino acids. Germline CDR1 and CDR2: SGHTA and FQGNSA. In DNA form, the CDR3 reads TGTGCCAGCAGCTCCTCCCGGACACGAGAAAAACTGTTTTTT. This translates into CASSSSRTREKLFF.

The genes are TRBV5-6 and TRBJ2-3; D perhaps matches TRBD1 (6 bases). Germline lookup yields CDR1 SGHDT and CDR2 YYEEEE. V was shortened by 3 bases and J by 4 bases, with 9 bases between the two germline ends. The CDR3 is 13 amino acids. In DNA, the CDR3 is TGTGCCAGCAGCTATGGACAGTCAGATACGCAGTATTTT. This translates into CASSYGQSDTQYF.

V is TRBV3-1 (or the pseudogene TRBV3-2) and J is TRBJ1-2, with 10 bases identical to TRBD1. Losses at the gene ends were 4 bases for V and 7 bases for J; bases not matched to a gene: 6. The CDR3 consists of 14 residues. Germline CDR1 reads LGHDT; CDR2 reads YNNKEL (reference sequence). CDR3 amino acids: CASSRDRGFGGYTF. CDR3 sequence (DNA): TGTGCCAGCAGCCGGGACAGGGGTTTCGGTGGCTACACCTTC.

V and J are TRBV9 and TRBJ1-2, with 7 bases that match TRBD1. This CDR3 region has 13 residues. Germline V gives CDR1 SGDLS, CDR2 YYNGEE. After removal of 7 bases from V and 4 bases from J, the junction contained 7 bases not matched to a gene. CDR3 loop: CASSLRGPYGYTF. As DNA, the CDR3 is TGTGCCAGCTCCCTTAGGGGGCCCTATGGCTACACCTTC. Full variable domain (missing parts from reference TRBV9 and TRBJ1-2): DSGVTQTPKHLITATGQRVTLRCSPRSGDLSVYWYQQSLDQGLQFLIQYYNGEERAKGNILERFSAQQFPDLHSELNLSSLELGDSALYFCASSLRGPYGYTFGSGTRLTVV.

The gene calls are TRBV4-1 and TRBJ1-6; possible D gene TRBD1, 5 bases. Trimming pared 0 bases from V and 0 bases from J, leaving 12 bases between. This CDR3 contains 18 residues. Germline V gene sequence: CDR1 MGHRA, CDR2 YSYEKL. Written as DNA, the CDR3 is TGCGCCAGCAGCCAAGATCTGGGACTCGGCTCCTATAATTCACCCCTCCACTTT. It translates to CASSQDLGLGSYNSPLHF.

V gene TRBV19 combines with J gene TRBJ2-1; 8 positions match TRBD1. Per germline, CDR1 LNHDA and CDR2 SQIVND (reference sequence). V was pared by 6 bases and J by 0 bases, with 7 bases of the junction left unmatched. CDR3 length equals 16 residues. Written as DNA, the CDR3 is TGTGCCAGTAGCCAACACACAGGGGGCTCCTACAATGAGCAGTTCTTC. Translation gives CASSQHTGGSYNEQFF. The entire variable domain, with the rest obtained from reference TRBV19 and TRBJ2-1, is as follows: DGGITQSPKYLFRKEGQNVTLSCEQNLNHDAMYWYRQDPGQGLRLIYYSQIVNDFQKGDIAEGYSVSREKKESFPLTVTSAQKNPTAFYLCASSQHTGGSYNEQFFGPGTRLTVL.

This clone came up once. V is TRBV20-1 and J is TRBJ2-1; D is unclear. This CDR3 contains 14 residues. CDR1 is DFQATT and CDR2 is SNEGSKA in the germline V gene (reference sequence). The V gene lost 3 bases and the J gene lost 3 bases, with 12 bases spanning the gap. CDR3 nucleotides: TGCAGTGCTAGTAGAGGCCCGGGCTACAATGAGCAGTTCTTC. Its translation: CSASRGPGYNEQFF.

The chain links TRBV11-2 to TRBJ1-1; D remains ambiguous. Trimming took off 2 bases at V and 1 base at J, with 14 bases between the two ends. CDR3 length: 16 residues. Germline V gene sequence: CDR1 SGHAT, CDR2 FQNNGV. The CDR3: CASSLRAGWGNTEAFF. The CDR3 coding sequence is TGTGCCAGCAGCTTAAGGGCGGGGTGGGGGAACACTGAAGCTTTCTTT.